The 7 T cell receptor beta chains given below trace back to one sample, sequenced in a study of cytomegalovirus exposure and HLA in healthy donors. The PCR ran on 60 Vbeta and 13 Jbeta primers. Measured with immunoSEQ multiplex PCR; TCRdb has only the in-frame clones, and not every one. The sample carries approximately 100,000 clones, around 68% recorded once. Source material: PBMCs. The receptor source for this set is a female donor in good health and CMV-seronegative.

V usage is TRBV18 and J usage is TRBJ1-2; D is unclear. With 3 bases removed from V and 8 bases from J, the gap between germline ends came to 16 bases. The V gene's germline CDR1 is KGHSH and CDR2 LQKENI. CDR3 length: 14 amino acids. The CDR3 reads CASSPRGGLDGYTF. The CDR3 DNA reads TGTGCCAGCTCACCCCGGGGAGGGTTGGACGGCTACACCTTC.

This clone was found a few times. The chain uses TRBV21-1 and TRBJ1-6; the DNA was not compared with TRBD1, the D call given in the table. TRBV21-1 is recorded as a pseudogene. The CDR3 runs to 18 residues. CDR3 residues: CASSKSKEGAGHNSPLHF. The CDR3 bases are TGTGCCAGCAGCAAAAGCAAAGAAGGGGCTGGACATAATTCACCCCTCCACTTT.

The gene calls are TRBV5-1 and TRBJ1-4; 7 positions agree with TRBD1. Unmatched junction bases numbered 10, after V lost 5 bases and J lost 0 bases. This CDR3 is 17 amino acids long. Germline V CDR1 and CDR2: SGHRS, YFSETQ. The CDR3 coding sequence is TGCGCCAGCAGACCCGACAGGGTCGGGGCAACTAATGAAAAACTGTTTTTT. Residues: CASRPDRVGATNEKLFF.

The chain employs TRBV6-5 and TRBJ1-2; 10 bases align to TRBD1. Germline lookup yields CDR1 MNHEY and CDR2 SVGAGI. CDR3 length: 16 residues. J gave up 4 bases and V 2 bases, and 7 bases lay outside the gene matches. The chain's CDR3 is CASSYGRDRGAYGYTF. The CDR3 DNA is TGTGCCAGCAGTTACGGGAGGGACAGGGGAGCCTATGGCTACACCTTC.

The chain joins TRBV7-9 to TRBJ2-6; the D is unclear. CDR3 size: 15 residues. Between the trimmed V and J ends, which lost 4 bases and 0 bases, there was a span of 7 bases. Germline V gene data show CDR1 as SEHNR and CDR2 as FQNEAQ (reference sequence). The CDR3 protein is CASSSSLSGANVLTF. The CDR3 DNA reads TGTGCCAGCAGCTCGTCACTCTCTGGGGCCAACGTCCTGACTTTC.

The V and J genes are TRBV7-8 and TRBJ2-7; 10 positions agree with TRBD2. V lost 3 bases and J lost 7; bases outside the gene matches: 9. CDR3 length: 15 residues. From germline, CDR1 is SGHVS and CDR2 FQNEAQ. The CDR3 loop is CASSFPSGGRGEQYF. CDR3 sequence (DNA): TGTGCCAGCAGCTTTCCTAGCGGGGGACGGGGTGAGCAGTACTTC.

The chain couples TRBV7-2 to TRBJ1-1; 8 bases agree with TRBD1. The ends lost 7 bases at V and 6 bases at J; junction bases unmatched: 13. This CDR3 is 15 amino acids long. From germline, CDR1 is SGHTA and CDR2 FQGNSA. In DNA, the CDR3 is TGTGCCAGCACCTGGACAGGGCCGAACGGTGCTGAAGCTTTCTTT. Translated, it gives CASTWTGPNGAEAFF.